This T cell receptor (beta chain) was sequenced for a study of neurological immune-mediated disorders. Overall study results and limits: For the multiple sclerosis repertoire cluster, an association with any clinical or MRI feature was absent.

It was by 5'RACE with 10-nucleotide random UMIs that the cDNA was made. TCRdb processed the 5' RACE reads anew with MiXCR; each CDR3 protein has one entry. Counted here are about 10,000 distinct CDR3 sequences, approximately 24% occurring once; the ten biggest clones make up roughly 15%. This CDR3 comprises 14 residues. Germline values: CDR1 SGHNT, CDR2 YYREEE (reference sequence). Trimming shortened V by 0 bases and J by 2 bases, and 7 bases separated the two germline ends. By proportion, this clonotype is medium-sized. Its antigen is unidentified. The sequence derives from a woman aged 40 to 50 with multiple sclerosis. The rearrangement links TRBV5-4 to TRBJ2-3; the D is unclear. The sequencing sample was made of CD8+ T cells from blood. This CDR3 is CASSLESLTDTQYF. The CDR3 DNA is TGTGCCAGCAGCTTGGAGAGCCTCACAGATACGCAGTATTTT.